The next 5 T cell receptor beta chains were all read from a single sample in a study of T cells after yellow fever vaccination. TCRdb used MiXCR to reprocess the 5' RACE reads, holding one entry per CDR3 protein. This repertoire shows approximately 300,000 distinct CDR3 sequences, over 8% found once; its top ten account for 15% to 20%. Sequenced material: PBMCs, taken on the day of the first yellow fever vaccination. The receptor source for this set is a man between 18 and 35 years old who received the YFV17D yellow fever vaccine.

CDR3 sequence reads: CASNPRTGAYEQYF. CDR3 bases: TGTGCCAGCAACCCAAGGACTGGGGCCTACGAGCAGTACTTC. The chain uses TRBV6-1 and TRBJ2-7, with D perhaps matching TRBD2 (5 bases). The length of the CDR3 is 14 residues. Trimming shortened V by 7 bases and J by 2 bases, and 15 bases separated the two germline ends. CDR1 MNHNS and CDR2 SASEGT come from the germline V gene.

The chain uses TRBV11-2 and TRBJ1-4; 7 bases match TRBD1. Germline lookup yields CDR1 SGHAT and CDR2 FQNNGV. The length of the CDR3 is 15 residues. The ends lost 2 bases at V and 10 bases at J; junction bases unmatched: 10. CDR3 DNA: TGTGCCAGCAGCTTACCCTGGACAGGTCGTGGAAAACTGTTTTTT. This sequence encodes CASSLPWTGRGKLFF.

This clonotype was detected a few times. The V call is TRBV5-4, the J call TRBJ2-7, with 9 bases lining up with TRBD1. V gave up 2 bases and J gave up 5 bases; unmatched junction bases: 8. The V gene's germline CDR1 is SGHNT and CDR2 YYREEE (reference sequence). The length of the CDR3 is 15 residues. The CDR3 DNA reads as TGTGCCAGCAGCTTCGGGACAGGGACGTTGGACGAGCAGTACGTC. It translates to CASSFGTGTLDEQYV.

The rearrangement uses TRBV7-9 and TRBJ2-3, with 13 bases lining up with TRBD2. The CDR3 has 17 residues. Losses at the gene ends were 5 bases for V and 5 bases for J; bases not matched to a gene: 10. Germline loops: CDR1 SEHNR, CDR2 FQNEAQ (reference sequence). This CDR3 reads CASSPSRLAGGRDTQYF. The CDR3 coding sequence is TGTGCCAGCAGCCCCAGCCGACTAGCGGGGGGCCGAGATACGCAGTATTTT.

The rearrangement links TRBV6-1 to TRBJ2-7; no clear D. The CDR3 loop spans 14 amino acids. Germline CDR1 and CDR2: MNHNS and SASEGT. This CDR3 reads CASSKAFTEYEQYV. In nucleotides, the CDR3 is TGTGCCAGCAGTAAAGCGTTCACAGAGTACGAGCAGTACGTC.